This TCR beta chain was captured in a study of Tregs in tolerant kidney transplant recipients. Here immunoSEQ multiplex PCR was the method, and the copy in TCRdb shows in-frame clones only, minus some. The sample carries hundreds of thousands of clones, around 81% recorded once. Notes on the study in general: Expanding Tregs on activated donor B cells appeared to best identify donor-specific TCRbeta clones. Biological reproducibility was not directly addressed in this study. Validation in larger populations is needed because few patients were studied.

Comments on this clone: Its antigen is unknown.

The CDR3 has 17 amino acids. Trimming removed 1 base from V and 0 bases from J, with 16 bases in between. Germline V gene sequence: CDR1 SEHNR, CDR2 FQNEAQ (reference sequence). Thawed PBMCs were FACS-sorted into unstimulated CD4+CD25+CD127- regulatory T cells, CD4+CD25- non-regulatory cells, CD4 and CD8 cells. The clonotype comes from a human donor in good health. Sequencing was performed on CD4+ T cells from blood. The gene calls are TRBV7-9 and TRBJ2-7; no clear D. The CDR3 DNA follows: TGTGCCAGCAGCTTAGAAGCCGGGCGAGGTAGCTCCTACGAGCAGTACTTC. Protein sequence: CASSLEAGRGSSYEQYF.